The entry below describes one T cell receptor (beta chain). This clonotype was observed a handful of times. Its recognized antigen is unknown. No quality values exist for individual bases; no much larger clone is one base distant. V lost 3 bases and J lost 2 bases; the stretch between them is 14 bases long. Inclusive of the bounding cysteine and phenylalanine, the CDR3 is 15 residues long. The kept DNA is CDR3 alone, 45 bases in frame from the first base. For CDR1 and CDR2, the germline V gene lists SGHTA and FQGTGA. Amplification of full-length TCR variable regions was done by 5' RACE PCR using constant-region reverse primers, and this step was followed by semi-nested PCR with Nested Universal Primer A. Using the ReliaPrep RNA Cell Miniprep System, total RNA was extracted, and the SMARTer RACE 5'/3' Kit was then used to reverse transcribe the RNA into 5'RACE-ready cDNA. An Illumina MiSeq was used to sequence the full-length TCR alpha and beta libraries, which had been barcoded with multiplex adaptors. The source study handled its data this way. For each of nine subset-tissue groups, sequencing data from the five patients were pooled, and the groups were then compared using unsupervised clustering of TCR gene usage. The Morisita-Horn index was used to calculate repertoire similarity, with shared sequences weighted according to their contribution to each repertoire. The public sequencing data were trimmed at Q25 with fastp and processed into clonotypes with MiXCR by TCRdb, which kept only in-frame beta chains. Merged by CDR3 protein, the rows form single entries marked with the most common genes and DNA. The V and J calls come from TCRdb's annotation, not from the publication. The sample yields 45,000 to 55,000 distinct CDR3 sequences; over 20% were counted once. Of the sample, roughly 3% falls within the top ten clones.

Naive CD4+ T cells were purified with the Miltenyi Naive CD4+ T Cell Isolation kit, with Tregs depleted using CD25 microbeads. Tregs, naive and memory CD4+ T cells from tumor, blood and ipsilateral draining lymph nodes of about five breast cancer patients underwent full-length TCR alpha and beta sequencing. Tumor tissue and lymph nodes obtained from ipsilateral axillary dissection were perfused with PBS, minced and then digested with collagenase I and hyaluronidase. A purity exceeding 90% was confirmed by FACS for the sorted cell populations. The sample is drawn from a study (dated by TCRdb to the mid-2010s). General notes on the study: The study tested whether tumor-infiltrating Tregs in breast cancer are recruited from blood Tregs or converted in situ from other CD4+ T cell subsets.

General conclusions and limits of the study: The larger-cohort validation was restricted to a single TCR beta V-J rearrangement rather than whole repertoires. The greatest overlap of tumor-infiltrating Treg TCR alpha and beta sequences was observed with tumor naive CD4+ T cells, followed by blood naive CD4+ T cells. The TCR gene usage of tumor memory CD4+ T cells clustered together with blood and lymph node memory CD4+ cells and with lymph node naive CD4+ cells.

Here the chain combines TRBV7-3 and TRBJ2-7; no D gene call is confident. The source material was tumor-infiltrating naive CD4+ T cells sorted from the breast tumor. Interpreted using the paper, the cell subset or site label stands for: naive CD4+ T cells, CD4+CD45RA+CD25-. The source is a female donor with breast cancer. The encoded CDR3 is CASSFFSGTPYEQYF. In nucleotides, the sequence is TGTGCCAGCAGCTTCTTCTCAGGCACCCCCTACGAGCAGTACTTC.